A single sample is the source of the 4 T cell receptor beta chains below, sequenced in a study of OX40 agonist ivuxolimab in advanced cancers. Measured with immunoSEQ multiplex PCR; TCRdb has only the in-frame clones, and not every one. The sample gives 9,300 or so clones, around three fifths of which show up once; more than 25% is in the top ten. The starting material was CD4+ or CD8+ T cells sorted from blood, obtained in a trial of the OX40 agonist ivuxolimab. The receptors shown here come from an adult with an advanced solid tumor such as melanoma, head and neck, liver or kidney cancer.

The gene calls are TRBV29-1 and TRBJ2-7; 13 bases are shared with TRBD2. This CDR3 region has 16 residues. V was pared by 1 base and J by 3 bases, with 6 bases of the junction left unmatched. Germline CDR1 SQVTM, CDR2 ANQGSEA. CDR3 nucleotides: TGCAGCGTTGAAGGGGCCGGGACTAGCGGGGACTACGAGCAGTACTTC. As protein: CSVEGAGTSGDYEQYF.

A few counts support this clone. This chain joins TRBV4-1 and TRBJ1-2; tentatively, D is TRBD1 (5 bases). The germline V gene encodes CDR1 MGHRA and CDR2 YSYEKL. V was clipped by 5 bases and J by 7 bases, with 14 bases between them. This CDR3 comprises 13 residues. The CDR3 bases are TGCGCCAGCAGCGGGGGGTTGGTCCGTGGCTACACCTTC. This encodes CASSGGLVRGYTF.

CDR3 coding DNA: TGTGCCGGCCAGAGCGGGGTACGCTACAATGAGCAGTTCTTC. The encoded protein is CAGQSGVRYNEQFF. The V call is TRBV28, the J call TRBJ2-1; 7 nucleotides match TRBD2. Germline lookup yields CDR1 MDHEN and CDR2 SYDVKM. With V trimmed by 11 bases and J by 3 bases, 10 bases remained unmatched. This CDR3 is 14 amino acids long. Variable domain in full (rest from reference TRBV28 and TRBJ2-1): DVKVTQSSRYLVKRTGEKVFLECVQDMDHENMFWYRQDPGLGLRLIYFSYDVKMKEKGDIPEGYSVSREKKERFSLILESASTNQTSMYLCAGQSGVRYNEQFFGPGTRLTVL.

The CDR3 sequence: CASSSTYTGELFF. In DNA form, the CDR3 reads TGTGCCAGCAGCTCAACCTACACCGGGGAGCTGTTTTTT. The genes are TRBV5-4 and TRBJ2-2, with D unclear. The CDR3 consists of 13 residues. Looked up from germline, CDR1 is SGHNT and CDR2 is YYREEE (reference sequence). Trimming shortened V by 3 bases and J by 3 bases, and 6 bases separated the two germline ends.